Sequencing of this TCR beta chain was carried out in a study of cytomegalovirus exposure and HLA in healthy donors. Clones were sequenced by immunoSEQ multiplex PCR, and TCRdb holds only the in-frame ones, with some missing. The repertoire includes 180,000 or so clones, 86% of them detected once, and less than 9.5% sits in the top ten. This clonotype was obtained from a man aged 25-45 years in good health and CMV-seropositive. Sequenced: PBMCs.

The CDR3: CASSLTGSNQPQHF. The CDR3 bases are TGTGCCAGCAGCTTGACAGGCAGCAATCAGCCCCAGCATTTT. The chain is built from TRBV7-6 and TRBJ1-5, with D maybe TRBD1 (6 bases). The V end lost 3 bases, the J end lost 1 base, and 7 bases lay between the germline ends. The CDR3 sequence is 14 residues long. CDR1 and CDR2 from the germline V gene are SGHVS and FNYEAQ.